This paragraph covers one T cell receptor beta chain sequence. The antigen remains unidentified. The CDR3 runs 13 residues. The V gene lost 4 bases and the J gene lost 3 bases, with 10 bases spanning the gap. The germline V gene encodes CDR1 SGHAT and CDR2 FQNNGV. Researchers ran the PCR with 60 Vbeta and 13 Jbeta primers. Measured with immunoSEQ multiplex PCR; TCRdb has only the in-frame clones, and not every one. The sample gives around 100,000 clones, approximately 87% of which show up once; just over 2.5% is in the top ten. The data were obtained in a study of cytomegalovirus exposure and HLA in healthy donors. Study-wide results and caveats: A few chains tied to CMV proved CMV antigen-specific in vitro. With high specificity and sensitivity, the classifier reportedly diagnosed cytomegalovirus status. A missense variant in DCLRE1C was later tied to TCR beta V- and J-gene trimming.

This TCR came from a man between 35 and 55 years old in good health and CMV-seronegative. This sequence joins TRBV11-2 and TRBJ2-7; D not resolved. Source material: PBMCs. The CDR3 DNA reads as TGTGCCAGCAGCTCAAACTACCACTACGAGCAGTACTTC. This sequence encodes CASSSNYHYEQYF.